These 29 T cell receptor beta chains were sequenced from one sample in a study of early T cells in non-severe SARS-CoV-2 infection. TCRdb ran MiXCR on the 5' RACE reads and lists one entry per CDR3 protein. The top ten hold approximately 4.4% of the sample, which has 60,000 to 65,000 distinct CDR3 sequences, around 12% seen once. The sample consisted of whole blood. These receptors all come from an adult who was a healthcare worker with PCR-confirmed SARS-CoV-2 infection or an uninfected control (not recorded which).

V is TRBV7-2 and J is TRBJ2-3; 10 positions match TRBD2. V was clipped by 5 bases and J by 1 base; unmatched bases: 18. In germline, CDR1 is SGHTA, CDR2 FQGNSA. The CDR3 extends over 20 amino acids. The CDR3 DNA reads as TGTGCCAGCAGCATAAGGCCGCCCGGGACTAGCGATTTCCGCACAGATACGCAGTATTTT. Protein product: CASSIRPPGTSDFRTDTQYF.

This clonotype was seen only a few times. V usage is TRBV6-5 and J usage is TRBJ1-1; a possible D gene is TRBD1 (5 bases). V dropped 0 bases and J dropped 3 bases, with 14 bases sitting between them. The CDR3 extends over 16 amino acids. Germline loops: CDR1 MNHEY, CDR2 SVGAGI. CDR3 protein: CASSYSKRGRHTEAFF. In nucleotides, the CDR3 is TGTGCCAGCAGTTACTCGAAACGGGGCCGGCACACTGAAGCTTTCTTT.

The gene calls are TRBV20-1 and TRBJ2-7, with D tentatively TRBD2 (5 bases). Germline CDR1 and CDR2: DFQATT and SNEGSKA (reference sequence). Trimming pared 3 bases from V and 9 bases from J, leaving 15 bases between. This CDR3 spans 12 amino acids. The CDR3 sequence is CSASSKGVGQYF. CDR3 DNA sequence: TGCAGTGCTAGTTCAAAGGGAGTTGGGCAGTACTTC.

The CDR3 protein is CASPRDRVGNEQFF. In DNA, the CDR3 is TGTGCCAGCCCCCGGGACAGGGTAGGAAATGAGCAGTTCTTC. The V call is TRBV27, the J call TRBJ2-1, with 9 bases lining up with TRBD1. This CDR3 comprises 14 residues. The germline V gene encodes CDR1 MNHEY and CDR2 SMNVEV (reference sequence). The V gene end was trimmed by 8 bases and the J gene end by 7 bases; junction bases not matched to a gene: 9.

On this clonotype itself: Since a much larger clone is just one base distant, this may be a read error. CDR3 coding DNA: TGCATTGCTAGAGTTTCTTGGCACCTCAATAGAAGCAATCAGCCCCAGCATTTT. It yields the protein CIARVSWHLNRSNQPQHF. This sequence joins TRBV20-1 and TRBJ1-5; no clear D gene. The CDR3 has 18 residues. Germline CDR1 DFQATT, CDR2 SNEGSKA (reference sequence).

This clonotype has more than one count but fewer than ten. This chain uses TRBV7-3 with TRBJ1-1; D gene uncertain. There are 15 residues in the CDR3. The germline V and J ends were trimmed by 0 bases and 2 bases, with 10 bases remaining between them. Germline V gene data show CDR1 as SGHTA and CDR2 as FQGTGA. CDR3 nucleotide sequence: TGTGCCAGCAGCTTAACAGGAGAAGCTAACACTGAAGCTTTCTTT. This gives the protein CASSLTGEANTEAFF.

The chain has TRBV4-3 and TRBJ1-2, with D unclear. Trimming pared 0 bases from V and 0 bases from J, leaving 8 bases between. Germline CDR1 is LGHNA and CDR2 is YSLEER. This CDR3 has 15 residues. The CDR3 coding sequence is TGCGCCAGCAGCCAAGATACCACGTCTAACTATGGCTACACCTTC. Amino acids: CASSQDTTSNYGYTF.

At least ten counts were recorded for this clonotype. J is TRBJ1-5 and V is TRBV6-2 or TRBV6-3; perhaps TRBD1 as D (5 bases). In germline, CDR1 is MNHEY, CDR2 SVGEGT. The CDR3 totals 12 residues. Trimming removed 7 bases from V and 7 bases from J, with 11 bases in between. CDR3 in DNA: TGTGCCAGCAAGGAGGGGACCCAGCCCCAGCATTTT. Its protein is CASKEGTQPQHF.

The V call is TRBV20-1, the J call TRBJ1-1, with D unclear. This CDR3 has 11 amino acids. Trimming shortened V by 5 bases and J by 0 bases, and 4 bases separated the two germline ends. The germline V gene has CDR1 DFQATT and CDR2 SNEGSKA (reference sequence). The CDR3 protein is CSAYLNTEAFF. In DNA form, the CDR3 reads TGCAGTGCTTACTTGAACACTGAAGCTTTCTTT.

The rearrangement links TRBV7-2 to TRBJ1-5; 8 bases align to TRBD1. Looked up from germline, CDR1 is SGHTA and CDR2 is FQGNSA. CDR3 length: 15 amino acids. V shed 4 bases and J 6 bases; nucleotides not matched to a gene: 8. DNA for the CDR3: TGTGCCAGCAGCTACTCCGGACAGGGTGGTCAGCCCCAGCATTTT. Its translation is CASSYSGQGGQPQHF.

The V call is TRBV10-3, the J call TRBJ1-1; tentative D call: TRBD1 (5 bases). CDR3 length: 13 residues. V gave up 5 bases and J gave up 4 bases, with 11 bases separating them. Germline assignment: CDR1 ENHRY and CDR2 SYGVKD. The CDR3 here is CAISSTVGTEAFF. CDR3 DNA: TGTGCCATCAGTTCGACAGTGGGCACTGAAGCTTTCTTT.

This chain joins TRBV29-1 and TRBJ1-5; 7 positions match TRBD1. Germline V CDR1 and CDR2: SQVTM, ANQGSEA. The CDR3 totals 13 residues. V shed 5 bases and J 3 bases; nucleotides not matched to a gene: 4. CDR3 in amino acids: CSVQQGTNQPQHF. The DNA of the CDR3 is TGCAGCGTTCAACAGGGGACCAATCAGCCCCAGCATTTT.

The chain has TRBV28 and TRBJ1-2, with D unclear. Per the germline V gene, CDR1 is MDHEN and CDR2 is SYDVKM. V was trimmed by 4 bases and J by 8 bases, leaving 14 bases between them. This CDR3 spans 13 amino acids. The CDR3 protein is CASSSVDGLGYTF. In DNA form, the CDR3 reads TGTGCCAGCAGTTCGGTCGACGGGCTAGGCTACACCTTC.

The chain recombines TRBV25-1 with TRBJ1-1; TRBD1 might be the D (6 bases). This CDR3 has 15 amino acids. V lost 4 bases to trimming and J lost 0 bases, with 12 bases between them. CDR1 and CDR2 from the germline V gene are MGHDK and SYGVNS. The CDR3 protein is CASSAQQGLNTEAFF. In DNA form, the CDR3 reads TGTGCCAGCAGTGCCCAACAGGGATTGAACACTGAAGCTTTCTTT. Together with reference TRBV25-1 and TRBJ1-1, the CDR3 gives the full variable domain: EADIYQTPRYLVIGTGKKITLECSQTMGHDKMYWYQQDPGMELHLIHYSYGVNSTEKGDLSSESTVSRIRTEHFPLTLESARPSHTSQYLCASSAQQGLNTEAFFGQGTRLTVV.

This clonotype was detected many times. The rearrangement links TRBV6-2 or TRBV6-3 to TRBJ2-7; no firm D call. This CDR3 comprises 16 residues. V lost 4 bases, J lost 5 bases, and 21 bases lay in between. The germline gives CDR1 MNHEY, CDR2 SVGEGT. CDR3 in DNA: TGTGCCAGCAGTTTAACCCCTCCGTGGGTCCTGCACGAGCAGTACTTC. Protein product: CASSLTPPWVLHEQYF.

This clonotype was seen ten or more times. CDR3 bases: TGCAGCTCAAGGAACAGGGATGGCTACACCTTC. This translates into CSSRNRDGYTF. This rearrangement joins TRBV29-1 to TRBJ1-2; weak D call: TRBD1 (6 bases). V dropped 8 bases and J dropped 6 bases, with 13 bases sitting between them. Germline V gene lookup returns CDR1 SQVTM and CDR2 ANQGSEA. The CDR3 runs to 11 residues.

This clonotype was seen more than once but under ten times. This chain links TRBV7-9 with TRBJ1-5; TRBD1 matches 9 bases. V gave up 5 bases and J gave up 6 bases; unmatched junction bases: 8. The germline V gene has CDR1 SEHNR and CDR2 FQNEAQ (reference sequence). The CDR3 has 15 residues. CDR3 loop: CASSTTQGAGQPQHF. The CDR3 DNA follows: TGTGCCAGCAGCACCACACAGGGGGCCGGTCAGCCCCAGCATTTT.

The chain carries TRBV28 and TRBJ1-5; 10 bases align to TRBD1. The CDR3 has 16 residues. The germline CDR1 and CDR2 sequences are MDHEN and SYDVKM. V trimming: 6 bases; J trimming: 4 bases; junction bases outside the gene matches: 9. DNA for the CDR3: TGTGCCAGCAGACCAGAGACAGGGGGCCTGAATCAGCCCCAGCATTTT. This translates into CASRPETGGLNQPQHF.

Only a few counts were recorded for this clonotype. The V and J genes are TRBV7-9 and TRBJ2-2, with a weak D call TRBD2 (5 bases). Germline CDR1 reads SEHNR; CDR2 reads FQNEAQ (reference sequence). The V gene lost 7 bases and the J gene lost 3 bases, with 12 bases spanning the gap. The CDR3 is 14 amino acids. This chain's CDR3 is CASNSRGYTGELFF. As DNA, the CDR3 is TGTGCCAGCAACTCCCGGGGTTACACCGGGGAGCTGTTTTTT.

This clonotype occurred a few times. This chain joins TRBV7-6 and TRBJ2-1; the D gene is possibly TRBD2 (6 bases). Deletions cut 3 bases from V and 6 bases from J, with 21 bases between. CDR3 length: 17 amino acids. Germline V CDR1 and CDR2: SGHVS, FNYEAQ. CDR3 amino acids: CASSFTISVSGSNEQFF. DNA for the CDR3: TGTGCCAGCAGCTTTACGATCTCGGTTAGCGGAAGCAATGAGCAGTTCTTC.

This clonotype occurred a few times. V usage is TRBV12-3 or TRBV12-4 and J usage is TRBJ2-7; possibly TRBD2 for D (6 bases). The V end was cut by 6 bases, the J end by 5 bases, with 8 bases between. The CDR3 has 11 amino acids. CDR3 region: CASSTGDEQYF. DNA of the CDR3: TGTGCCAGCAGCACGGGAGACGAGCAGTACTTC.

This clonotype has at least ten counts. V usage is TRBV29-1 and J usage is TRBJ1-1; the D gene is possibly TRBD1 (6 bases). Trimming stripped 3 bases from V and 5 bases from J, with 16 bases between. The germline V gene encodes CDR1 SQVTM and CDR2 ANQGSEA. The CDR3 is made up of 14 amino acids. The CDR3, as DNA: TGCAGCGTTGAGAAGAGTGGGGGGCGGACTGAAGCTTTCTTT. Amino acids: CSVEKSGGRTEAFF.

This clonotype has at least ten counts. The CDR3 loop reads CASRPGHRNTEAFF. The CDR3 DNA follows: TGTGCCAGCAGGCCGGGACACCGAAACACTGAAGCTTTCTTT. The rearrangement uses TRBV6-2 or TRBV6-3 and TRBJ1-1; D perhaps matches TRBD1 (6 bases). CDR3 size: 14 residues. V lost 6 bases, J lost 2 bases, and 13 bases lay in between. Germline CDR1 MNHEY, CDR2 SVGEGT.

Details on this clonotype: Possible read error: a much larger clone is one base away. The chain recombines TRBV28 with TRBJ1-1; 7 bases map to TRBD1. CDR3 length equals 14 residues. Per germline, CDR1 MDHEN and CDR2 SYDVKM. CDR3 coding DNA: TGTGTCAGCGAGACAGGGACCTTGAACACTGAAGCTTTCTTT. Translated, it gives CVSETGTLNTEAFF.

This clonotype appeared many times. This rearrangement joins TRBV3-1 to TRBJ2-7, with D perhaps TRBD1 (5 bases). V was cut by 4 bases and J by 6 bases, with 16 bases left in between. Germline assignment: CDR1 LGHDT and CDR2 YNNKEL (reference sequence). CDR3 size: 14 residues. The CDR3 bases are TGTGCCAGCAGCCCTAATTCAGGGCTAGTCGAGCAGTACTTC. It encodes CASSPNSGLVEQYF.

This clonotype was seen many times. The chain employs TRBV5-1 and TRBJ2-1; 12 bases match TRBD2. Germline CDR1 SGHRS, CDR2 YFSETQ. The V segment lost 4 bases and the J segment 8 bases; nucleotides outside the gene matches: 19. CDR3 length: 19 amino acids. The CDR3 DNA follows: TGCGCCAGCAGCATCCTCCCCCCCTCTCTAGCGGGAGGGAGCGATGAGCAGTTCTTC. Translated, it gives CASSILPPSLAGGSDEQFF.

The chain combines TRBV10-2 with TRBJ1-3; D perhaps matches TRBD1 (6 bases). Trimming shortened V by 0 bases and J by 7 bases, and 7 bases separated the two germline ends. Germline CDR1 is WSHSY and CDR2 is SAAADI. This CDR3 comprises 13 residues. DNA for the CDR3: TGCGCCAGCAGTGAGTCAAGGGGGAACACCATATATTTT. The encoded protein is CASSESRGNTIYF.

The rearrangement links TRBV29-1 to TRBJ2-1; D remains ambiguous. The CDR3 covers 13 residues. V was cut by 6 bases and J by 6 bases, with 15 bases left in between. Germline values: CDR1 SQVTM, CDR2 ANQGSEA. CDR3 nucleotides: TGCAGCGTCGACCCGACAAGCCCCAATGAGCAGTTCTTC. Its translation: CSVDPTSPNEQFF.

CDR3 nucleotides: TGTGCCAGCAGCGTAGGGGACGCCTCCTACGAGCAGTACTTC. It specifies CASSVGDASYEQYF. The rearrangement joins TRBV9 to TRBJ2-7; D may match TRBD1 or TRBD2 (5 bases each). CDR3 length: 14 residues. Germline assignment: CDR1 SGDLS and CDR2 YYNGEE. V was clipped by 0 bases and J by 0 bases, with 7 bases between them.